This TCR beta chain was observed in a study of blood T cell repertoires in COVID-19. Profiling relied on immunoSEQ multiplex PCR, and the TCRdb table lists in-frame clones only, not all of them. The sample contains about 6,600 clones, nearly 90% of which appear only once. The origin of this receptor is a human donor in a cohort sampled during active COVID-19. The donor label of this sample is uncertain. What was sequenced was peripheral blood.

The CDR3 is CASSSTGTRNTDTQYF. Here the CDR3 DNA reads TGTGCCAGTAGTTCCACCGGGACTCGGAACACAGATACGCAGTATTTT. The gene calls are TRBV19 and TRBJ2-3; D perhaps matches TRBD2 (6 bases). Germline V CDR1 and CDR2: LNHDA, SQIVND (reference sequence). Trimming left V 5 bases short and J 2 bases short, with 17 bases between. The CDR3 has 16 residues.